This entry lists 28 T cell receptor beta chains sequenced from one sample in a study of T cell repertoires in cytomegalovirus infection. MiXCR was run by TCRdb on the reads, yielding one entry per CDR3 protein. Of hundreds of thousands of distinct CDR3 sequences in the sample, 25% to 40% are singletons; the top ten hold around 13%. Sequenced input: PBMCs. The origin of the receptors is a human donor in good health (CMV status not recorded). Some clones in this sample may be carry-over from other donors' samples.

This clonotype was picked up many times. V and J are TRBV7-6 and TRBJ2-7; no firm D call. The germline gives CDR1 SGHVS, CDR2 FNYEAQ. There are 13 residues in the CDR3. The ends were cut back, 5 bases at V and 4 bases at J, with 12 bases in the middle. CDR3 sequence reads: CASSRTTSYEQYF. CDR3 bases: TGTGCCAGCAGCCGAACGACTTCTTACGAGCAGTACTTC.

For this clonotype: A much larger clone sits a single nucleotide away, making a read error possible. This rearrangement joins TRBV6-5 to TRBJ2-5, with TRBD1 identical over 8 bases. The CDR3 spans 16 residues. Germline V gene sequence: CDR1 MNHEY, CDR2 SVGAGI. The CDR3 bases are TGTGCCAGCAGTTACCTCTCAACAGGGGGTCTAGAGCCCCAGTACTTC. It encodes CASSYLSTGGLEPQYF.

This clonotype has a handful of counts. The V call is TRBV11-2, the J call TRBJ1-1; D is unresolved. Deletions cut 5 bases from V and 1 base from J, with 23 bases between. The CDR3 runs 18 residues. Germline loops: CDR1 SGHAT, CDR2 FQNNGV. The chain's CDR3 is CASSPMGRIGLANTEAFF. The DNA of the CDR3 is TGTGCCAGCAGCCCCATGGGGAGGATAGGTCTCGCGAACACTGAAGCTTTCTTT.

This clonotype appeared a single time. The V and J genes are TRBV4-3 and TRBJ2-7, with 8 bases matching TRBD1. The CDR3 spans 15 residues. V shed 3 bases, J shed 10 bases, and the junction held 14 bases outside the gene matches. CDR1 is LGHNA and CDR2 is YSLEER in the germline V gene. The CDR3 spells CASSQAGTGKSDQYF. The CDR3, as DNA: TGCGCCAGCAGCCAGGCCGGGACAGGCAAATCGGATCAGTACTTC.

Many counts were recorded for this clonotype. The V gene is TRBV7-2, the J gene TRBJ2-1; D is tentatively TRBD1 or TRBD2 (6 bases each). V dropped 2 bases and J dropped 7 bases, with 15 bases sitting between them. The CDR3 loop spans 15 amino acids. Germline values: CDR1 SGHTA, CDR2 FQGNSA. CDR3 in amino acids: CASSLSVRGGNEQFF. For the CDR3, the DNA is TGTGCCAGCAGCTTATCTGTCAGGGGAGGTAATGAGCAGTTCTTC.

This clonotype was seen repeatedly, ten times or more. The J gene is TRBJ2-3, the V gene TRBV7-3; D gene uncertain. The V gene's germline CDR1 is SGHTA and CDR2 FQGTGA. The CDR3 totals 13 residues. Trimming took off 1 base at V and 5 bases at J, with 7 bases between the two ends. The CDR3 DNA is TGTGCCAGCAGCTTAAAGGTCCAAGATACGCAGTATTTT. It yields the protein CASSLKVQDTQYF.

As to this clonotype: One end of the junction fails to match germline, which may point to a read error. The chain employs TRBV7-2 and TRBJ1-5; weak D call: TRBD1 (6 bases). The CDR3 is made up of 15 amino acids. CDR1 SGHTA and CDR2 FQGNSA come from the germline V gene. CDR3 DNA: TGTGCCAGCAGCGCTCCCGGGACATACAATCCGCCCCAGCCTTTT. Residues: CASSAPGTYNPPQPF.

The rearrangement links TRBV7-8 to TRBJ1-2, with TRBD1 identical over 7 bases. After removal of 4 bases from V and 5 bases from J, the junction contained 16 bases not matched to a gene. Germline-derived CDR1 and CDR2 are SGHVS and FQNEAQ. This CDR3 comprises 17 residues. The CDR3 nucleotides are TGTGCCAGCAGCTCCACGAACCTCCAGACAGGGAGTTATGGCTACACCTTC. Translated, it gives CASSSTNLQTGSYGYTF. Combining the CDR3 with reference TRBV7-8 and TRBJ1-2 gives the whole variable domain GAGVSQSPRYKVAKRGQDVALRCDPISGHVSLFWYQQALGQGPEFLTYFQNEAQLDKSGLPSDRFFAERPEGSVSTLKIQRTQQEDSAVYLCASSSTNLQTGSYGYTFGSGTRLTVV.

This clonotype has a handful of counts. The CDR3 here is CASSISRQGGGNQPQHF. CDR3 in DNA: TGTGCCAGTAGTATATCCCGACAGGGGGGAGGCAATCAGCCCCAGCATTTT. The chain joins TRBV19 to TRBJ1-5; TRBD1 matches at 9 bases. From germline, CDR1 is LNHDA and CDR2 SQIVND (reference sequence). V gave up 2 bases and J gave up 2 bases; unmatched junction bases: 7. The CDR3 has 17 residues.

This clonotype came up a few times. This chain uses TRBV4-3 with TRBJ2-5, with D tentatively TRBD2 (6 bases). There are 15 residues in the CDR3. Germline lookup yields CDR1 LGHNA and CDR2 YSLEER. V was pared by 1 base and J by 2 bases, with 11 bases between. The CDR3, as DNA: TGCGCCAGCAGCCAAGTAACGGGGGTTCAAGAGACCCAGTACTTC. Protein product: CASSQVTGVQETQYF.

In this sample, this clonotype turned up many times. For the CDR3, the DNA is TGTGCCAGCAGTATAACCGGGAGCAACTATGGCTACACCTTC. Amino acid sequence: CASSITGSNYGYTF. V gene TRBV12-3 or TRBV12-4 combines with J gene TRBJ1-2; the D is unclear. Trimming pared 5 bases from V and 2 bases from J, leaving 12 bases between. The CDR3 has 14 amino acids.

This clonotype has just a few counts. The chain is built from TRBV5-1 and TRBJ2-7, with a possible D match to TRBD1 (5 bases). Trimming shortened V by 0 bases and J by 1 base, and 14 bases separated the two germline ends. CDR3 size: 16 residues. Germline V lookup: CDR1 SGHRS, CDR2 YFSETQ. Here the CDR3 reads CASSLEGAGLSYEQYF. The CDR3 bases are TGCGCCAGCAGCTTGGAAGGGGCAGGGTTGTCCTACGAGCAGTACTTC.

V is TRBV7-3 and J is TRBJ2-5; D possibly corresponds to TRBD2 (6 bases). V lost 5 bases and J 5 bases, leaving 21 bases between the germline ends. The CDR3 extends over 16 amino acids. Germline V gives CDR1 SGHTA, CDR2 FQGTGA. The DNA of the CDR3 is TGTGCCAGCAGCCTCAACCCTAGCGCACCGGTGGAGACCCAGTACTTC. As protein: CASSLNPSAPVETQYF. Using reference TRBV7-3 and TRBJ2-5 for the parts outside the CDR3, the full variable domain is GAGVSQTPSNKVTEKGKYVELRCDPISGHTALYWYRQSLGQGPEFLIYFQGTGAADDSGLPNDRFFAVRPEGSVSTLKIQRTERGDSAVYLCASSLNPSAPVETQYFGPGTRLLVL.

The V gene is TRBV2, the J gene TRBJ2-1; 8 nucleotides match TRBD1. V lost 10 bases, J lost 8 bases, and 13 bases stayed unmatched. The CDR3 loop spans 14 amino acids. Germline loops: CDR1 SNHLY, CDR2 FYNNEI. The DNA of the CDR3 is TGTGCCAACCAACAGGGCAGGGGGCTGGATGAGCAGTTCTTC. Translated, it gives CANQQGRGLDEQFF.

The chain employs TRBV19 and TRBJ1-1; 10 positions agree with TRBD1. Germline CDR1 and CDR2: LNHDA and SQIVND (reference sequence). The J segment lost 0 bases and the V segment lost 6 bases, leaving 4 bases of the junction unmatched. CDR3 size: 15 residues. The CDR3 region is CASRLTGGVNTEAFF. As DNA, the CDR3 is TGTGCCAGTAGATTGACAGGGGGCGTGAACACTGAAGCTTTCTTT.

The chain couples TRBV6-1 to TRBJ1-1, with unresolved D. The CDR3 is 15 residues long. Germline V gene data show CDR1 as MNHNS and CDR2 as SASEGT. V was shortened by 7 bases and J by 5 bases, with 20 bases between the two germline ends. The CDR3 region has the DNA TGTGCCAGCACCGGCCTCAGCAAGAGGCTAACTGAAGCTTTCTTT. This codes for CASTGLSKRLTEAFF.

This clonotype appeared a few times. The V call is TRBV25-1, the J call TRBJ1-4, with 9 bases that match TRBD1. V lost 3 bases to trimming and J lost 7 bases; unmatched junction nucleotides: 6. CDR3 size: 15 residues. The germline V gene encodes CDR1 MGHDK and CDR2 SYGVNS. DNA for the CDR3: TGTGCCAGCAGTGACTACAGGGGGCATGGTGAAAAACTGTTTTTT. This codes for CASSDYRGHGEKLFF.

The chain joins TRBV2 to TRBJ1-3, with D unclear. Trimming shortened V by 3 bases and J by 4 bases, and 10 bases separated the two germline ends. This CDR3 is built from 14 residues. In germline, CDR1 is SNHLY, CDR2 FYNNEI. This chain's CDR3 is CASSDTLRGNTIYF. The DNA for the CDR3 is TGTGCCAGCAGTGACACGCTGAGGGGAAACACCATATATTTT.

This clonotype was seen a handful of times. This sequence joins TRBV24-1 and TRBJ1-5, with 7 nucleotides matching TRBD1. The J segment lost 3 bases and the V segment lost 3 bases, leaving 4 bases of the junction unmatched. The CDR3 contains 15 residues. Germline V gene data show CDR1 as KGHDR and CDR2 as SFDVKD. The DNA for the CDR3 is TGTGCCACCAGTGATGGGACAGTCCTCAATCAGCCCCAGCATTTT. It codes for CATSDGTVLNQPQHF.

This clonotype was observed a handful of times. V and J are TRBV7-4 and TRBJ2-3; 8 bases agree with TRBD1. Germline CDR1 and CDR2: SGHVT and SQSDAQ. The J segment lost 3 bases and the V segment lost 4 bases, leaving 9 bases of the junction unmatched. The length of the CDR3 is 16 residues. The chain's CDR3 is CASSYGGTGGTDTQYF. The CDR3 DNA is TGTGCCAGCAGCTATGGCGGAACAGGGGGGACAGATACGCAGTATTTT.

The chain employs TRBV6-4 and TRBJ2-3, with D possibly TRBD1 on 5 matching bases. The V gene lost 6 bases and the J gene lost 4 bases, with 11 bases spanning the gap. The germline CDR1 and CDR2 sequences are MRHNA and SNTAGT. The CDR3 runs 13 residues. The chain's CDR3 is CASRAAGSDTQYF. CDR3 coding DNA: TGTGCCAGCAGGGCTGCAGGGTCAGATACGCAGTATTTT.

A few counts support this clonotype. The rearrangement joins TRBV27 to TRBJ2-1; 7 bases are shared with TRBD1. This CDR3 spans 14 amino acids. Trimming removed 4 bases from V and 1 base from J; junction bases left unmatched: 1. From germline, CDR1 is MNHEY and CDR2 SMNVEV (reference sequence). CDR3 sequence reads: CASSYRGSYNEQFF. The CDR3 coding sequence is TGTGCCAGCAGTTACAGGGGTTCCTACAATGAGCAGTTCTTC.

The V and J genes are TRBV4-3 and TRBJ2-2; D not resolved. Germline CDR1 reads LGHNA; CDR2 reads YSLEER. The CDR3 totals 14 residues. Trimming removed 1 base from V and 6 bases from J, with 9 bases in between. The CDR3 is CASSQVTFSGELFF. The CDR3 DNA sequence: TGCGCCAGCAGCCAAGTAACATTTTCCGGGGAGCTGTTTTTT.

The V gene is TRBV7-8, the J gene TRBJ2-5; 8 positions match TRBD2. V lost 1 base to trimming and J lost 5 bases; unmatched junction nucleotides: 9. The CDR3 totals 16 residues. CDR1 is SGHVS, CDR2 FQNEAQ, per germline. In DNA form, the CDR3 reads TGTGCCAGCAGCTTAGGACCCGGGACTAGGAGGGAGACCCAGTACTTC. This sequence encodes CASSLGPGTRRETQYF. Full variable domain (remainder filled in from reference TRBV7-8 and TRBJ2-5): GAGVSQSPRYKVAKRGQDVALRCDPISGHVSLFWYQQALGQGPEFLTYFQNEAQLDKSGLPSDRFFAERPEGSVSTLKIQRTQQEDSAVYLCASSLGPGTRRETQYFGPGTRLLVL.

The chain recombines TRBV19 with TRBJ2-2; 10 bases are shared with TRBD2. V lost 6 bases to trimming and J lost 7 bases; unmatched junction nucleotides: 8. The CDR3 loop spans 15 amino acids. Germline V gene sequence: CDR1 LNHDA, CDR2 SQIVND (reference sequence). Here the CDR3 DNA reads TGTGCCAGTAGATCCAGCGGGGGGGCAGGCGGGGAGCTGTTTTTT. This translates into CASRSSGGAGGELFF.

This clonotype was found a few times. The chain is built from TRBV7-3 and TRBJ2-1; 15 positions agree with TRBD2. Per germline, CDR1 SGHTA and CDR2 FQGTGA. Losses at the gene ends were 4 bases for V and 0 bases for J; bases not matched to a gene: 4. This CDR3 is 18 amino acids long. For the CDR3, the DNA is TGTGCCAGCAGCTCGAAGGGACTAGCGGGGGGCTCCTACAATGAGCAGTTCTTC. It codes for CASSSKGLAGGSYNEQFF.

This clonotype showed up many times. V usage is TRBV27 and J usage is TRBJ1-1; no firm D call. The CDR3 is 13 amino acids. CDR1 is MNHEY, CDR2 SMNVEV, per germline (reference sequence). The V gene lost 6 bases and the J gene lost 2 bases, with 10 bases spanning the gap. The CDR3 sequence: CASSWTENTEAFF. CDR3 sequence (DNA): TGTGCCAGCAGCTGGACCGAAAACACTGAAGCTTTCTTT.

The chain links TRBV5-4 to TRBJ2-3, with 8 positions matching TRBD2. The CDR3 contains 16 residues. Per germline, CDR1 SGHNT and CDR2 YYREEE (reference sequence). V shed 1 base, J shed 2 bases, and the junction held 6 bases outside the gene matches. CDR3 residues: CASSLLGGGPTDTQYF. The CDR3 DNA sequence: TGTGCCAGCAGCTTGTTGGGCGGGGGGCCCACAGATACGCAGTATTTT.